Listed here is a single T cell receptor (beta chain). Its antigen is undetermined. The CDR3 totals 16 residues. CDR1 is LNHDA, CDR2 SQIVND, per germline (reference sequence). The germline V and J ends were trimmed by 4 bases and 1 base, with 16 bases remaining between them. The assay was immunoSEQ multiplex PCR, and TCRdb's table has in-frame clones only and misses some. The repertoire holds some 170,000 clones, with 70% to 90% as singletons. These data originate in a study of T cell responses to AZD1222 COVID-19 vaccine. Study-wide results and limits: Donors were largely white British and mainly female; clonal diversity was possibly underestimated. There were vaccine-associated CD4 TCRs across spike, dominant at 160-218 and 743-854.

The rearrangement uses TRBV19 and TRBJ1-2; D ambiguous. Sequencing was performed on peripheral blood, taken on day 0 of AZD1222 vaccination. The TCR sequence derives from an adult in good health. The CDR3 DNA follows: TGTGCCAGTAGTAGTAACCTTCGGACGGTTAACTATGGCTACACCTTC. This encodes CASSSNLRTVNYGYTF.